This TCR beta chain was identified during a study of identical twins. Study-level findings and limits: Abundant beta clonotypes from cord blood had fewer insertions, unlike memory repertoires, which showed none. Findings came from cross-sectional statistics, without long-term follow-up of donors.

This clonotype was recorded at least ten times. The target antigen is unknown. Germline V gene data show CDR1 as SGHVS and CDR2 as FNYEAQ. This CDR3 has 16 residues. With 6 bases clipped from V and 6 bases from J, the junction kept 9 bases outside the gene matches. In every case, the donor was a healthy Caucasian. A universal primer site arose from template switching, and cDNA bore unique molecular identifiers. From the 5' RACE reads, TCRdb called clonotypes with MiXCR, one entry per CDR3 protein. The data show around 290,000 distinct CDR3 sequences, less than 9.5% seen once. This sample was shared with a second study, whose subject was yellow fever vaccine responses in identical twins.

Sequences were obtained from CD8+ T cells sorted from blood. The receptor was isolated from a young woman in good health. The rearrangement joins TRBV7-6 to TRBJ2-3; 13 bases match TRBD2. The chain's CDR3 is CASSQTSGGAMDTQYF. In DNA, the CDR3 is TGTGCCAGCAGTCAAACTAGCGGGGGGGCCATGGATACGCAGTATTTT.